The clone carrying this T cell receptor beta chain was observed once. The antigen is unknown. The data were taken from a study of cytomegalovirus exposure and HLA in healthy donors. Points from the study as a whole: Available immune exposure information was restricted to CMV serostatus only. Cytomegalovirus status was reportedly diagnosed by the classifier with high sensitivity and specificity. Certain indistinguishable V segments, among them TRBV6-2 and TRBV6-3, were excluded.

PCR was performed using 60 Vbeta and 13 Jbeta primers. Assay used: immunoSEQ multiplex PCR; TCRdb lists only in-frame clones, some missing. The sample contains some 160,000 clones, around four fifths of which appear only once. This CDR3 region has 15 residues. V lost 5 bases to trimming and J lost 4 bases, with 12 bases between them. Germline CDR1 ENHRY, CDR2 SYGVKD. Sequenced: PBMCs. V and J are TRBV10-3 and TRBJ2-6, with a weak D call TRBD2 (5 bases). The sequence was obtained from a male donor in good health and CMV-seronegative. The CDR3 sequence is CAISLADLGANVLTF. The CDR3 DNA sequence: TGTGCCATCAGTCTAGCAGACTTAGGGGCCAACGTCCTGACTTTC.